This T cell receptor (beta chain) was recovered during a study of lymphopenia after photon versus proton radiotherapy. Study findings and constraints: Post-nadir TCR diversity decline inversely tracked overall survival among those who died.

The data were produced by immunoSEQ multiplex PCR, yet TCRdb's version contains in-frame clones alone and is incomplete. The repertoire holds roughly 17,000 clones, 70% to 85% seen once, with 20% to 25% in the top ten. As regards this clone: Its antigen is not known.

Trimming shortened V by 2 bases and J by 6 bases, and 12 bases separated the two germline ends. Looked up from germline, CDR1 is MNHNY and CDR2 is SVGAGI (reference sequence). CDR3 length: 14 residues. This receptor was taken from an older man with pancreatic cancer. The sequencing used peripheral blood, collected from a patient treated with proton-based radiotherapy. V gene TRBV6-6 combines with J gene TRBJ2-3, with a possible D match to TRBD2 (6 bases). In nucleotides, the CDR3 is TGTGCCAGCAGTTACACTCGACTAGATGATACGCAGTATTTT. Translating it yields CASSYTRLDDTQYF.